One sample yielded the 25 T cell receptor beta chains listed below, sequenced in a study of memory CD4+ T cells and cytomegalovirus serostatus (dated by TCRdb to the late 2010s). A FACSAria II was used to sort memory CD4+ T cells, defined as single viable CD3+CD4+CD8-CD45RO+ cells. Receptors were amplified or captured by the immunoSEQ multiplex PCR assay. TCRdb holds this immuneACCESS table with in-frame rearrangements only. Some clones are missing; in checked studies, unresolved V genes explain under half, and the rest has no known cause. The sample table holds fewer than 75,000 clones, of which under 80% were seen once. Clones ranked in the top ten supply approximately 0.8% of the sample. Sequenced material: memory CD4+ T cells from blood. The receptors were gathered from an adult in good health and CMV-seronegative.

This sequence joins TRBV7-9 and TRBJ2-3; TRBD1 or TRBD2 may be the D gene (6 bases each). This CDR3 contains 14 residues. Trimming left V 5 bases short and J 4 bases short, with 13 bases between. Germline CDR1 reads SEHNR; CDR2 reads FQNEAQ (reference sequence). The CDR3 sequence is CASSQDGGPDTQYF. Here the CDR3 DNA reads TGTGCCAGCAGCCAGGACGGGGGCCCAGATACGCAGTATTTT.

V is TRBV6-1 and J is TRBJ2-3; D call uncertain. Germline lookup yields CDR1 MNHNS and CDR2 SASEGT. CDR3 size: 13 residues. V was trimmed by 6 bases and J by 6 bases, leaving 13 bases between them. As DNA, the CDR3 is TGTGCCAGCAGGGAAACGAGGTGGGATACGCAGTATTTT. Protein sequence: CASRETRWDTQYF.

The genes are TRBV30 and TRBJ1-1; D is ambiguous. CDR1 is GTSNPN and CDR2 is SVGIG in the germline V gene (reference sequence). The CDR3 spans 13 residues. V shed 5 bases and J shed 1 base, with 11 bases lying between them. For the CDR3, the DNA is TGTGCCTGGGGTAGGACGTCGAACACTGAAGCTTTCTTT. This codes for CAWGRTSNTEAFF.

The chain joins TRBV7-2 to TRBJ2-7; D may be TRBD1 or TRBD2 (5 bases each). This CDR3 has 15 amino acids. In germline, CDR1 is SGHTA, CDR2 FQGNSA. Trimming took 3 bases from V and 3 from J, leaving 15 bases between them. The CDR3: CASSFFGASFYEQYF. DNA for the CDR3: TGTGCCAGCAGCTTTTTCGGGGCCTCTTTCTACGAGCAGTACTTC.

V and J are TRBV30 and TRBJ1-5; D might be TRBD1 (5 bases). The CDR3 totals 17 residues. V lost 1 base and J lost 2, with 18 bases in between. The germline V gene encodes CDR1 GTSNPN and CDR2 SVGIG (reference sequence). This CDR3 is CAWSEGQVGPGNQPQHF. The CDR3 DNA follows: TGTGCCTGGAGTGAGGGGCAGGTGGGGCCTGGCAATCAGCCCCAGCATTTT.

The genes are TRBV6-1 and TRBJ1-2; no clear D gene. V lost 3 bases, J lost 4 bases, and 9 bases lay in between. The CDR3 extends over 13 amino acids. Per germline, CDR1 MNHNS and CDR2 SASEGT. The CDR3 coding sequence is TGTGCCAGCAGTGATGAGGGCCCCTATGGCTACACCTTC. Amino acid sequence: CASSDEGPYGYTF.

The chain links TRBV19 to TRBJ2-2; D is perhaps TRBD2 (6 bases). The germline V gene has CDR1 LNHDA and CDR2 SQIVND (reference sequence). This CDR3 is built from 14 residues. Trimming stripped 4 bases from V and 1 base from J, with 7 bases between. CDR3 residues: CASSTGLNTGELFF. For the CDR3, the DNA is TGTGCCAGTAGTACGGGACTGAACACCGGGGAGCTGTTTTTT.

The rearrangement uses TRBV5-1 and TRBJ1-4; D remains unclear. The length of the CDR3 is 16 residues. V lost 4 bases and J 0 bases, leaving 13 bases between the germline ends. CDR1 SGHRS and CDR2 YFSETQ come from the germline V gene. CDR3 in DNA: TGCGCCAGCAGCCTAAGGACGGTGGCAACTAATGAAAAACTGTTTTTT. It yields the protein CASSLRTVATNEKLFF.

The chain combines TRBV5-1 with TRBJ2-2; D not certain. The germline V gene has CDR1 SGHRS and CDR2 YFSETQ. The CDR3 loop spans 13 amino acids. The germline V and J ends were trimmed by 3 bases and 4 bases, with 7 bases remaining between them. The CDR3 coding sequence is TGCGCCAGCAGCTCTGCTTTCACCGGGGAGCTGTTTTTT. Translated, it gives CASSSAFTGELFF. Complete variable domain (other parts from reference TRBV5-1 and TRBJ2-2): KAGVTQTPRYLIKTRGQQVTLSCSPISGHRSVSWYQQTPGQGLQFLFEYFSETQRNKGNFPGRFSGRQFSNSRSEMNVSTLELGDSALYLCASSSAFTGELFFGEGSRLTVL.

This chain joins TRBV29-1 and TRBJ1-2, with TRBD1 matching over 9 bases. Trimming cost V 4 bases and J 7 bases; bases outside gene matches: 10. This CDR3 comprises 14 residues. Germline CDR1 reads SQVTM; CDR2 reads ANQGSEA. The CDR3 loop reads CSVGSLDRGPGYTF. DNA of the CDR3: TGCAGCGTTGGGTCGCTGGACAGGGGACCTGGCTACACCTTC. Variable domain in full (rest from reference TRBV29-1 and TRBJ1-2): SAVISQKPSRDICQRGTSLTIQCQVDSQVTMMFWYRQQPGQSLTLIATANQGSEATYESGFVIDKFPISRPNLTFSTLTVSNMSPEDSSIYLCSVGSLDRGPGYTFGSGTRLTVV.

A word on this clone: One end of the junction fails to match germline, which may point to a read error. The chain recombines TRBV28 with TRBJ1-6; D gene unclear. Germline-derived CDR1 and CDR2 are MDHEN and SYDVKM. This CDR3 comprises 13 residues. CDR3 nucleotide sequence: TGTGCCACCGCCGGGTCCTTTAATTCACCCCTCCACTTT. Translated, it gives CATAGSFNSPLHF.

This chain connects TRBV15 to TRBJ2-2; the D is unclear. Trimming took 7 bases from V and 5 from J, leaving 5 bases between them. The CDR3 loop spans 11 amino acids. Germline assignment: CDR1 LNHNV and CDR2 YYDKDF (reference sequence). The CDR3 loop is CATTGTGELFF. The DNA of the CDR3 is TGTGCCACCACTGGGACCGGGGAGCTGTTTTTT.

This clone came up once. The chain couples TRBV4-2 to TRBJ1-1; no clear D gene. The V and J ends lost 1 base and 10 bases respectively, with 19 bases between them. The CDR3 consists of 15 residues. In germline, CDR1 is LGHNA, CDR2 YNFKEQ. CDR3 region: CASSQAGNGLEAAFF. DNA of the CDR3: TGTGCCAGCAGCCAAGCAGGTAACGGCCTGGAGGCAGCTTTCTTT.

This clone appeared once. This chain links TRBV6-5 with TRBJ1-5; 7 bases match TRBD1. The germline gives CDR1 MNHEY, CDR2 SVGAGI. V lost 7 bases to trimming and J lost 9 bases; unmatched junction nucleotides: 3. The CDR3 contains 11 residues. The DNA for the CDR3 is TGTGCCAGCACCAGGGGGGGGCCCCAGCATTTT. As protein: CASTRGGPQHF.

Only a few counts were recorded for this clone. V usage is TRBV5-1 and J usage is TRBJ1-3; D is unresolved. CDR1 is SGHRS and CDR2 is YFSETQ in the germline V gene. This CDR3 is built from 19 residues. V lost 7 bases and J lost 0, with 26 bases in between. The CDR3 nucleotides read TGCGCCAGCTCCCCCTGGGTGGGAGGAGGTCAATCCTCTGGAAACACCATATATTTT. It is translated as CASSPWVGGGQSSGNTIYF.

The V gene is TRBV6-8, the J gene TRBJ1-2; D ambiguous. Trimming removed 7 bases at V and 8 bases at J, with 14 bases between. Per germline, CDR1 MNHGY and CDR2 SAAAGT. The CDR3 consists of 12 residues. The DNA for the CDR3 is TGTGCCAGCATTCTACCTACCGGCGGCTACACCTTC. It is translated as CASILPTGGYTF.

The chain is built from TRBV5-4 and TRBJ2-1; D ambiguous. Between the trimmed V and J ends, which lost 7 bases and 10 bases, there was a span of 18 bases. The CDR3 spans 13 residues. Germline assignment: CDR1 SGHNT and CDR2 YYREEE (reference sequence). CDR3 nucleotide sequence: TGTGCCAGCGAGTCCTCTTTCCCGGGCGAGCAGTTCTTC. Protein sequence: CASESSFPGEQFF. Together with reference TRBV5-4 and TRBJ2-1, the CDR3 gives the full variable domain: ETGVTQSPTHLIKTRGQQVTLRCSSQSGHNTVSWYQQALGQGPQFIFQYYREEENGRGNFPPRFSGLQFPNYSSELNVNALELDDSALYLCASESSFPGEQFFGPGTRLTVL.

The chain has TRBV5-1 and TRBJ2-1, with TRBD2 identical over 7 bases. Germline V gene data show CDR1 as SGHRS and CDR2 as YFSETQ. The CDR3 is made up of 14 amino acids. After removal of 6 bases from V and 3 bases from J, the junction contained 6 bases not matched to a gene. The DNA for the CDR3 is TGCGCCAGCAAGGAAAGCGGGAACTACAATGAGCAGTTCTTC. It codes for CASKESGNYNEQFF.

CDR3 sequence reads: CSVEGGDYGYTF. Written as DNA, the CDR3 is TGCAGCGTGGAGGGGGGGGACTATGGCTACACCTTC. The V call is TRBV29-1, the J call TRBJ1-2; the D gene is possibly TRBD1 (6 bases). This CDR3 contains 12 residues. Germline-derived CDR1 and CDR2 are SQVTM and ANQGSEA. Trimming stripped 6 bases from V and 3 bases from J, with 11 bases between.

The chain carries TRBV5-6 and TRBJ1-1, with D unresolved. Trimming cost V 1 base and J 0 bases, with 4 bases left between them. This CDR3 region has 13 residues. Germline V gives CDR1 SGHDT, CDR2 YYEEEE. For the CDR3, the DNA is TGTGCCAGCAGCTTGACAGTGAACACTGAAGCTTTCTTT. Residues: CASSLTVNTEAFF.

Only a few counts were recorded for this clone. Different DNA sequences within this sample yield the same CDR3. This chain links TRBV25-1 with TRBJ2-3, with D hard to call. The CDR3 has 11 amino acids. V was pared by 3 bases and J by 6 bases, with 4 bases between. Germline V gene data show CDR1 as MGHDK and CDR2 as SYGVNS. CDR3 in amino acids: CASSDMDTQYF. The CDR3 region has the DNA TGTGCCAGCAGTGATATGGATACGCAGTATTTT.

The chain couples TRBV20-1 to TRBJ1-2; D remains ambiguous. The CDR3 runs 10 residues. Between the trimmed V and J ends, which lost 3 bases and 4 bases, there was a span of 3 bases. Germline CDR1 DFQATT, CDR2 SNEGSKA (reference sequence). As DNA, the CDR3 is TGCAGTGCTAGCATCTATGGCTACACCTTC. Protein: CSASIYGYTF.

This clone was observed a handful of times. CDR3 nucleotides: TGTGCCAGCAGCTCCTTTCCCGACACTGAAGCTTTCTTT. It yields the protein CASSSFPDTEAFF. V gene TRBV5-5 combines with J gene TRBJ1-1; unclear D gene. The V and J ends lost 3 bases and 3 bases respectively, with 9 bases between them. CDR3 length: 13 amino acids. Germline V gene lookup returns CDR1 SGHKS and CDR2 YYEKEE (reference sequence).

CDR3 sequence reads: CASTVDRGIAFF. CDR3 nucleotides: TGTGCCAGCACAGTCGACAGGGGTATTGCTTTCTTT. The chain is built from TRBV2 and TRBJ1-1, with 8 bases aligning to TRBD1. Trimming at V came to 7 bases and at J to 11 bases, leaving 9 bases not matched to a gene. The length of the CDR3 is 12 residues. CDR1 SNHLY and CDR2 FYNNEI come from the germline V gene.

The chain uses TRBV5-6 and TRBJ1-6, with no clear D. Germline values: CDR1 SGHDT, CDR2 YYEEEE. CDR3 length: 12 amino acids. V lost 0 bases and J lost 9, with 4 bases in between. Written as DNA, the CDR3 is TGTGCCAGCAGCTTGGCCATTTCACCCCTCCACTTT. Translation: CASSLAISPLHF. Based on the CDR3 plus reference TRBV5-6 and TRBJ1-6, the full variable domain is DAGVTQSPTHLIKTRGQQVTLRCSPKSGHDTVSWYQQALGQGPQFIFQYYEEEERQRGNFPDRFSGHQFPNYSSELNVNALLLGDSALYLCASSLAISPLHFGNGTRLTVT.